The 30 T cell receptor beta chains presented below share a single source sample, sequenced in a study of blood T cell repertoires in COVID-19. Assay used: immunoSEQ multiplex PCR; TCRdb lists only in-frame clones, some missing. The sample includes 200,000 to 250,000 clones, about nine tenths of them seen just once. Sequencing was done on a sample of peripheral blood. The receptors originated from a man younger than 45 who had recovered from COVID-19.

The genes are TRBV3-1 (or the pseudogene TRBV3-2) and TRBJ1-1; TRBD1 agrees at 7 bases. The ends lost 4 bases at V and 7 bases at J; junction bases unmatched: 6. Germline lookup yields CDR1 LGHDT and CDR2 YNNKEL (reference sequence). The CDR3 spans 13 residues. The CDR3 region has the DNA TGTGCCAGCAGCCGACCACAGGGGAATGAAGCTTTCTTT. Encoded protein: CASSRPQGNEAFF.

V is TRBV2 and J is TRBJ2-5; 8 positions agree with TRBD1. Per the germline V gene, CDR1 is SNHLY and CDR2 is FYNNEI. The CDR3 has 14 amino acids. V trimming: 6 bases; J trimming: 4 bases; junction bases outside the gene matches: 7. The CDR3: CASRVQGAGETQYF. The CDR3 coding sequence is TGTGCCAGCAGGGTTCAGGGGGCCGGAGAGACCCAGTACTTC.

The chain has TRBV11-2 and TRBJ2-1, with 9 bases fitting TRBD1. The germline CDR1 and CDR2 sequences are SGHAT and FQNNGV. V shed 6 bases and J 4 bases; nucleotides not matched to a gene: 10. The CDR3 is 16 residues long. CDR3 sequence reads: CASSQDRGSRYNEQFF. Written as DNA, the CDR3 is TGTGCCAGCAGTCAGGACAGGGGATCTAGGTACAATGAGCAGTTCTTC.

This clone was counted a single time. CDR3 loop: CASSYTGYGYTF. DNA of the CDR3: TGTGCCAGCAGTTACACAGGTTATGGCTACACCTTC. The genes are TRBV12-3 or TRBV12-4 and TRBJ1-2; D is perhaps TRBD1 (5 bases). This CDR3 has 12 residues. Trimming removed 4 bases at V and 5 bases at J, with 8 bases between.

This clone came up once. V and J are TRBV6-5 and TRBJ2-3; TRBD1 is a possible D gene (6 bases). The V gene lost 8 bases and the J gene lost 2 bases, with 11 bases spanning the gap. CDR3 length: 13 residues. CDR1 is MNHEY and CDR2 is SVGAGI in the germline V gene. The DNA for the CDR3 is TGTGCCAGCTTAGCAGGGGACACAGATACGCAGTATTTT. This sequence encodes CASLAGDTDTQYF.

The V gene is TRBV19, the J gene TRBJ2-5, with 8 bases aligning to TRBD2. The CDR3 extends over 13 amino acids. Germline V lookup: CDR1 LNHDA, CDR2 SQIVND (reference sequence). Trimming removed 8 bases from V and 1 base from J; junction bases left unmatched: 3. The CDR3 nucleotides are TGTGCCAGTGGACTAGCCATCCAAGAGACCCAGTACTTC. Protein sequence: CASGLAIQETQYF.

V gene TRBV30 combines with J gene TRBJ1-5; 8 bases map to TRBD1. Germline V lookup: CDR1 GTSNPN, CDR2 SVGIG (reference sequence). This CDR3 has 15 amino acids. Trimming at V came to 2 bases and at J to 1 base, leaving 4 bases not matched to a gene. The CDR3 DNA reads TGTGCCTGGAGTCCCGACAGGGGAAGCAATCAGCCCCAGCATTTT. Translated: CAWSPDRGSNQPQHF.

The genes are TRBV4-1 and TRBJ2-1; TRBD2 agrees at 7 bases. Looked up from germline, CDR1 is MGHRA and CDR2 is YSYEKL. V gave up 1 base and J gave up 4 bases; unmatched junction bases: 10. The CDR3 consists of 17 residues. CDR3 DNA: TGCGCCAGCAGCCAAGTCGTAGGCGGGGGACCTTACAATGAGCAGTTCTTC. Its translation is CASSQVVGGGPYNEQFF.

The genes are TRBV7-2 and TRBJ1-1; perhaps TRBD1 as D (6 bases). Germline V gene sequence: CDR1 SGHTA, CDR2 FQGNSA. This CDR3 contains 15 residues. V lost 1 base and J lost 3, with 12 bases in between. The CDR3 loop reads CASSLEGDWDTEAFF. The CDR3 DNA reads TGTGCCAGCAGCTTAGAGGGGGATTGGGACACTGAAGCTTTCTTT.

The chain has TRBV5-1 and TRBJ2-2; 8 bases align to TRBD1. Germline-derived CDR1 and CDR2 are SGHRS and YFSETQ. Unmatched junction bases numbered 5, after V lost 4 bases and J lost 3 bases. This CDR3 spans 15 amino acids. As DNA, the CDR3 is TGCGCCAGCAGCCTCGGACAGGGATACACCGGGGAGCTGTTTTTT. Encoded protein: CASSLGQGYTGELFF.

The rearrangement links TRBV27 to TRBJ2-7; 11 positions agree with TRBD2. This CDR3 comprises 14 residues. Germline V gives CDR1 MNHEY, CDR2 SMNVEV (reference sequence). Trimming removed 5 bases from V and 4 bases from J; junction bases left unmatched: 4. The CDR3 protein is CASSPTSGGYEQYF. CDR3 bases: TGTGCCAGCAGTCCTACTAGCGGGGGTTACGAGCAGTACTTC.

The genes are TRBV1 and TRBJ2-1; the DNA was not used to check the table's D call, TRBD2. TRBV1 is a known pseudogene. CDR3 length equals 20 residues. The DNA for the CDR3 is TGCACCAGCAGCCAAGACCCTCCTATCTACCCTAGCGGGGTACGCCATGAGCAGTTCTTC. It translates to CTSSQDPPIYPSGVRHEQFF.

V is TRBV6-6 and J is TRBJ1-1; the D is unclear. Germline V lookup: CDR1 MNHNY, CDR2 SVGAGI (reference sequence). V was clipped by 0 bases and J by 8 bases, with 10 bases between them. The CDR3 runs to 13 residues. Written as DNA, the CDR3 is TGTGCCAGCAGTTACTCGAAAAGAGAGGAAGCTTTCTTT. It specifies CASSYSKREEAFF.

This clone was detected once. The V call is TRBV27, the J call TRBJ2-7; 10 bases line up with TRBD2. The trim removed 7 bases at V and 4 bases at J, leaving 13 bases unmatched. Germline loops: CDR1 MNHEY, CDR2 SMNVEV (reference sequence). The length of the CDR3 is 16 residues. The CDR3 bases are TGTGCCAGCACCTTAATCTTAGCGGGGGGACCTTACGAGCAGTACTTC. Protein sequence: CASTLILAGGPYEQYF.

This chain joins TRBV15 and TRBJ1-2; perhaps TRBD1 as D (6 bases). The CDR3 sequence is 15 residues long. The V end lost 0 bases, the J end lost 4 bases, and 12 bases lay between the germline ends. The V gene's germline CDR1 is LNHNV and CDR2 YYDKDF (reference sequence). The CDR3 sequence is CATSRDERTVYGYTF. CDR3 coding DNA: TGTGCCACCAGCAGAGATGAGCGGACAGTCTATGGCTACACCTTC.

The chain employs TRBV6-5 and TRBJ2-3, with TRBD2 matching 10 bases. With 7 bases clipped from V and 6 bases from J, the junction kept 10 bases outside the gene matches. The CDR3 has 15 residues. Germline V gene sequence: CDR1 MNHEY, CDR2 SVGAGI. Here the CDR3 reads CASMSGGAAQDTQYF. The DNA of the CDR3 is TGTGCCAGCATGAGCGGGGGGGCCGCACAGGATACGCAGTATTTT.

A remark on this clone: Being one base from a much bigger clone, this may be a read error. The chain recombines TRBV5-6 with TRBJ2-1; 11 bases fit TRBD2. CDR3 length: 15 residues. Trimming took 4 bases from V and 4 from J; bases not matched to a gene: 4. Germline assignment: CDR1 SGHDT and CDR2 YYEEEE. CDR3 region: CASSPGLAVYNEQFF. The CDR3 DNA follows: TGTGCCAGCAGCCCGGGACTAGCGGTTTACAATGAGCAGTTCTTC.

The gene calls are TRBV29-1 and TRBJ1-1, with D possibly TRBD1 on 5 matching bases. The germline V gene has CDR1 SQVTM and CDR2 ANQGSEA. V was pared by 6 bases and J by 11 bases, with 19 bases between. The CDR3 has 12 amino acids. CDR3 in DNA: TGCAGCGTCCACCCCCCCAGGGTAGGCGCTTTCTTT. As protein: CSVHPPRVGAFF.

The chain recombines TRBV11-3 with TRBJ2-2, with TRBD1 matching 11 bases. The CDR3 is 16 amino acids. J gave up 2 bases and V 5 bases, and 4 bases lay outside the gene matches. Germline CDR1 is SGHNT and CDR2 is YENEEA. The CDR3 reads CASSGGQGVNTGELFF. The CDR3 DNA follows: TGTGCCAGCAGCGGGGGACAGGGGGTAAACACCGGGGAGCTGTTTTTT.

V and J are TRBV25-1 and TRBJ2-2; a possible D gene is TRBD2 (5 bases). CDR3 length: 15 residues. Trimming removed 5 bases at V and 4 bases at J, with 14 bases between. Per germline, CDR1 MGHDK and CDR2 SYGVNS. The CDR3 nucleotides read TGTGCCAGCAGTTCATCCCCGGGGAGCACCGGGGAGCTGTTTTTT. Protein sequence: CASSSSPGSTGELFF.

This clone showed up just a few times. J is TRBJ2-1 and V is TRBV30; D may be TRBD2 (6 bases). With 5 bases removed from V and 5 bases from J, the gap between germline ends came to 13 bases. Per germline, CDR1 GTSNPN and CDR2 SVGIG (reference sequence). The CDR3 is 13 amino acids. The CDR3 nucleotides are TGTGCCTGGGCCGGGACTTATAACAATGAGCAGTTCTTC. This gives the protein CAWAGTYNNEQFF.

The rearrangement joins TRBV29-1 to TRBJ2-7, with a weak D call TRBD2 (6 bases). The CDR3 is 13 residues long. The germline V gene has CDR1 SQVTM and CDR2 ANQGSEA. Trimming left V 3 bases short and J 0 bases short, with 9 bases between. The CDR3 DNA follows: TGCAGCGTTGAGGGACTGACCTCCTACGAGCAGTACTTC. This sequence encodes CSVEGLTSYEQYF.

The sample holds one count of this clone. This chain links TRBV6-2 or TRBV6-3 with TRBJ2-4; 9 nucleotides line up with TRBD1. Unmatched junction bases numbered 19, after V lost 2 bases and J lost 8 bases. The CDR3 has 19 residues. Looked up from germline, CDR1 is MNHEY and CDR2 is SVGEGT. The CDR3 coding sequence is TGTGCCAGCAGTTACCGCAGACACCTTCGGGACAGGGTCCCCGACATTCAGTACTTC. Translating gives CASSYRRHLRDRVPDIQYF.

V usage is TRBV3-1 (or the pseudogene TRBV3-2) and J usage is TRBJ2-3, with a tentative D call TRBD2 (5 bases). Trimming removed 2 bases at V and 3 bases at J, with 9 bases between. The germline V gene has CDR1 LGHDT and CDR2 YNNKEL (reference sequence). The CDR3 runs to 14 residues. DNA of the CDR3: TGTGCCAGCAGCCAAATGGACTGGACAGATACGCAGTATTTT. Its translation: CASSQMDWTDTQYF.

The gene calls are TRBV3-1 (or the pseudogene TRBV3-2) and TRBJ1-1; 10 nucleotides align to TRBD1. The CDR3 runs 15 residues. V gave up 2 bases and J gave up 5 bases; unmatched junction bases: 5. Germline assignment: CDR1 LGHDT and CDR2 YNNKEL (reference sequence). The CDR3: CASSQRDRGGTEAFF. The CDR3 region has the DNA TGTGCCAGCAGCCAACGGGACAGGGGTGGGACTGAAGCTTTCTTT.

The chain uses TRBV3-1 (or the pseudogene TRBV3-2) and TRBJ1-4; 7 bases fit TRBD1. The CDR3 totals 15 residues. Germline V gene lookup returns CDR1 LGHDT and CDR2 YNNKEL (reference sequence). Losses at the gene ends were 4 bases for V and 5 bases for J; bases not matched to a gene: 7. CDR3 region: CASSPPAGGNEKLFF. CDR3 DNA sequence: TGTGCCAGCAGCCCCCCGGCAGGGGGGAATGAAAAACTGTTTTTT.

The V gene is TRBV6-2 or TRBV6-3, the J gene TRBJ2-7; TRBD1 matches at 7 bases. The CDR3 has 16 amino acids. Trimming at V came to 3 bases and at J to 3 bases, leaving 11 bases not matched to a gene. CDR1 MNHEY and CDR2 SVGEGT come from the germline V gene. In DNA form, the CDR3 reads TGTGCCAGCAGTTATTACGGGACAGCCTTATACTACGAGCAGTACTTC. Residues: CASSYYGTALYYEQYF.

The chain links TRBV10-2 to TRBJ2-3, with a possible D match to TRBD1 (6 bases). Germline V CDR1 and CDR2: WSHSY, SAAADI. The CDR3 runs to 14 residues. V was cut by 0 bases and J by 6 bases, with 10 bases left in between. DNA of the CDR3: TGCGCCAGCAGTGAGTCGAAGAGGGGGGATACGCAGTATTTT. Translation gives CASSESKRGDTQYF.

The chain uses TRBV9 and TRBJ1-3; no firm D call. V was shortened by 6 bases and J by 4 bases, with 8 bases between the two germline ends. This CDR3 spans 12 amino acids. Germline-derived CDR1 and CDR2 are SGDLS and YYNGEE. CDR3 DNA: TGTGCCAGCACCGACTCCGGAAACACCATATATTTT. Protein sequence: CASTDSGNTIYF.

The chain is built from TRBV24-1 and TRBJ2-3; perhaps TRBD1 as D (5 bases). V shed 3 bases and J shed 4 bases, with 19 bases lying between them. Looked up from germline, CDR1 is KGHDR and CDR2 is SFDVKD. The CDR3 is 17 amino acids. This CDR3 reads CATSDPRLGQGSDTQYF. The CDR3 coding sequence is TGTGCCACCAGTGATCCTCGTTTAGGGCAGGGATCAGATACGCAGTATTTT.